This entry lists 28 T cell receptor beta chains sequenced from one sample in a study of shared clonotypes between healthy human individuals. Clones were sequenced by immunoSEQ multiplex PCR, and TCRdb holds only the in-frame ones, with some missing. The sample lists about 600,000 clones; about 95% were seen once. CD45RO-negative cells were positively selected for CCR7, leaving out terminally differentiated effector memory CD45RA+ cells. Sequencing was performed on naive CD8+ T cells sorted from blood. The source is a woman aged 30 to 39 in good health.

The chain uses TRBV2 and TRBJ1-1, with D perhaps TRBD1 (5 bases). Germline CDR1 reads SNHLY; CDR2 reads FYNNEI. Trimming pared 8 bases from V and 2 bases from J, leaving 24 bases between. The CDR3 is 17 amino acids. The CDR3 protein is CASFHTRRVLDNTEAFF. CDR3 bases: TGTGCCAGCTTTCACACGCGCAGGGTTTTGGACAACACTGAAGCTTTCTTT.

The V gene is TRBV7-9, the J gene TRBJ2-5; the D is unclear. This CDR3 has 14 amino acids. Germline CDR1 SEHNR, CDR2 FQNEAQ (reference sequence). The germline V and J ends were trimmed by 1 base and 5 bases, with 11 bases remaining between them. Written as DNA, the CDR3 is TGTGCCAGCAGCTTAGGAGTGATTGGGGAGACCCAGTACTTC. Its protein product is CASSLGVIGETQYF.

V is TRBV19 and J is TRBJ2-1, with unresolved D. V lost 3 bases and J lost 4, with 7 bases in between. Germline-derived CDR1 and CDR2 are LNHDA and SQIVND (reference sequence). The CDR3 extends over 13 amino acids. CDR3 in amino acids: CASSMVAYNEQFF. The CDR3 region has the DNA TGTGCCAGTAGTATGGTCGCATACAATGAGCAGTTCTTC.

The chain recombines TRBV5-1 with TRBJ2-7; 9 nucleotides line up with TRBD2. The germline gives CDR1 SGHRS, CDR2 YFSETQ. The trim removed 2 bases at V and 1 base at J, leaving 4 bases unmatched. The CDR3 has 15 residues. CDR3 in amino acids: CASSFNSGSSYEQYF. The CDR3 nucleotides read TGCGCCAGCAGCTTTAATAGCGGGAGTTCCTACGAGCAGTACTTC. Using reference TRBV5-1 and TRBJ2-7 for the parts outside the CDR3, the full variable domain is KAGVTQTPRYLIKTRGQQVTLSCSPISGHRSVSWYQQTPGQGLQFLFEYFSETQRNKGNFPGRFSGRQFSNSRSEMNVSTLELGDSALYLCASSFNSGSSYEQYFGPGTRLTVT.

This chain joins TRBV5-1 and TRBJ1-4; tentatively, D is TRBD1 (5 bases). The length of the CDR3 is 12 residues. Deletions cut 5 bases from V and 5 bases from J, with 7 bases between. Germline lookup yields CDR1 SGHRS and CDR2 YFSETQ. CDR3 loop: CASRGENEKLFF. The CDR3 nucleotides are TGCGCCAGCAGGGGGGAGAATGAAAAACTGTTTTTT.

V is TRBV28 and J is TRBJ2-1, with TRBD1 identical over 9 bases. The CDR3 runs 15 residues. Germline trimming cut 3 bases from V and 3 bases from J; bases unmatched to any gene: 3. Germline V gene data show CDR1 as MDHEN and CDR2 as SYDVKM. CDR3 nucleotide sequence: TGTGCCAGCAGTTTTAGGACAGGGGACTACAATGAGCAGTTCTTC. Protein sequence: CASSFRTGDYNEQFF.

The chain's CDR3 is CASSLDGGDTQYF. Written as DNA, the CDR3 is TGTGCCAGCAGCTTAGATGGCGGGGATACGCAGTATTTT. J is TRBJ2-3 and V is TRBV11-2, with D perhaps matching TRBD2 (5 bases). With 0 bases removed from V and 6 bases from J, the gap between germline ends came to 7 bases. The germline V gene has CDR1 SGHAT and CDR2 FQNNGV. The CDR3 runs to 13 residues.

With respect to this clone: The same CDR3 is also encoded by other DNA sequences in this sample. This rearrangement joins TRBV19 to TRBJ2-7; the D gene could be TRBD1 or TRBD2 (5 bases each). Germline CDR1 is LNHDA and CDR2 is SQIVND (reference sequence). V dropped 1 base and J dropped 0 bases, with 7 bases sitting between them. The CDR3 is 14 residues long. The CDR3: CASSIVGTSYEQYF. CDR3 DNA: TGTGCCAGTAGTATAGTCGGGACCTCCTACGAGCAGTACTTC. Full variable domain (outside the CDR3, taken from reference TRBV19 and TRBJ2-7): DGGITQSPKYLFRKEGQNVTLSCEQNLNHDAMYWYRQDPGQGLRLIYYSQIVNDFQKGDIAEGYSVSREKKESFPLTVTSAQKNPTAFYLCASSIVGTSYEQYFGPGTRLTVT.

The chain is built from TRBV14 and TRBJ2-5; D might be TRBD2 (5 bases). Germline values: CDR1 SGHDN, CDR2 FVKESK. V was trimmed by 0 bases and J by 11 bases, leaving 13 bases between them. The CDR3 loop spans 13 amino acids. In DNA, the CDR3 is TGTGCCAGCAGCCAAGATGGGATGGGAGAGCAGTACTTC. This codes for CASSQDGMGEQYF.

The genes are TRBV4-1 and TRBJ2-5; D gene uncertain. Germline CDR1 MGHRA, CDR2 YSYEKL. V shed 0 bases and J shed 0 bases, with 14 bases lying between them. This CDR3 spans 17 amino acids. The CDR3 sequence: CASSQDVGVAYQETQYF. For the CDR3, the DNA is TGCGCCAGCAGCCAAGATGTGGGCGTGGCGTACCAAGAGACCCAGTACTTC.

CDR3 residues: CASRPLAGGGLNTQYF. CDR3 coding DNA: TGTGCCAGCAGACCACTAGCGGGAGGGGGCTTGAATACGCAGTATTTT. V usage is TRBV6-4 and J usage is TRBJ2-3, with 13 bases fitting TRBD2. In germline, CDR1 is MRHNA, CDR2 SNTAGT. The CDR3 runs 16 residues. Germline trimming cut 6 bases from V and 7 bases from J; bases unmatched to any gene: 10.

This sequence joins TRBV11-2 and TRBJ2-3; a weak D match, TRBD1 (6 bases). Between the trimmed V and J ends, which lost 4 bases and 0 bases, there was a span of 14 bases. Germline values: CDR1 SGHAT, CDR2 FQNNGV. The length of the CDR3 is 16 residues. This chain's CDR3 is CASSSIQGPSTDTQYF. CDR3 nucleotides: TGTGCCAGCAGCTCAATCCAGGGGCCTAGCACAGATACGCAGTATTTT.

V gene TRBV4-1 combines with J gene TRBJ2-7; 7 nucleotides match TRBD2. From germline, CDR1 is MGHRA and CDR2 YSYEKL. The CDR3 totals 17 residues. Unmatched junction bases numbered 10, after V lost 0 bases and J lost 2 bases. DNA of the CDR3: TGCGCCAGCAGCCAAGATCCACTAGCGCTTATTACCTACGAGCAGTACTTC. Amino acids: CASSQDPLALITYEQYF.

The chain combines TRBV7-2 with TRBJ1-5; D not certain. Trimming removed 5 bases at V and 0 bases at J, with 11 bases between. The CDR3 runs 15 residues. CDR1 and CDR2 (germline): SGHTA, FQGNSA. The CDR3 region has the DNA TGTGCCAGCAGCCTGGGTCATAATAGCAATCAGCCCCAGCATTTT. This translates into CASSLGHNSNQPQHF.

This rearrangement joins TRBV27 to TRBJ2-1; 8 bases match TRBD1. CDR3 size: 12 residues. Losses at the gene ends were 7 bases for V and 8 bases for J; bases not matched to a gene: 4. Germline assignment: CDR1 MNHEY and CDR2 SMNVEV (reference sequence). Here the CDR3 reads CASKGQGHEQFF. CDR3 sequence (DNA): TGTGCCAGCAAAGGACAGGGACATGAGCAGTTCTTC.

V and J are TRBV13 and TRBJ2-7, with 10 positions matching TRBD1. The germline gives CDR1 PRHDT, CDR2 FYEKMQ (reference sequence). CDR3 size: 14 residues. J lost 5 bases, V lost 5 bases, and 6 bases had no gene match. CDR3 nucleotides: TGTGCCAGCAGCCCCGACAGGGGGCACAACGAGCAGTACTTC. Translation: CASSPDRGHNEQYF.

The gene calls are TRBV30 and TRBJ2-7; possibly TRBD2 for D (6 bases). The CDR3 extends over 13 amino acids. V was shortened by 1 base and J by 3 bases, with 10 bases between the two germline ends. Germline V gene lookup returns CDR1 GTSNPN and CDR2 SVGIG (reference sequence). The CDR3 is CAWSGWGDYEQYF. CDR3 nucleotides: TGTGCCTGGAGTGGGTGGGGGGACTACGAGCAGTACTTC.

The chain has TRBV7-9 and TRBJ2-7; D is tentatively TRBD1 or TRBD2 (5 bases each). The CDR3 extends over 15 amino acids. V lost 4 bases and J lost 2, with 15 bases in between. Per germline, CDR1 SEHNR and CDR2 FQNEAQ (reference sequence). The CDR3, as DNA: TGTGCCAGCAGCTCTGGCGCGTGGGGGACCTACGAGCAGTACTTC. This encodes CASSSGAWGTYEQYF. The variable domain in full, completed from reference TRBV7-9 and TRBJ2-7, reads DTGVSQNPRHKITKRGQNVTFRCDPISEHNRLYWYRQTLGQGPEFLTYFQNEAQLEKSRLLSDRFSAERPKGSFSTLEIQRTEQGDSAMYLCASSSGAWGTYEQYFGPGTRLTVT.

The chain is built from TRBV6-5 and TRBJ2-5; D possibly corresponds to TRBD2 (8 bases). V lost 11 bases, J lost 5 bases, and 15 bases lay in between. The CDR3 loop spans 12 amino acids. Germline V gene data show CDR1 as MNHEY and CDR2 as SVGAGI. CDR3 DNA: TGTGCCGTCGGGAGGGGGCAGGAGACCCAGTACTTC. Translation gives CAVGRGQETQYF.

This rearrangement joins TRBV5-1 to TRBJ1-5; 9 bases agree with TRBD1. Germline-derived CDR1 and CDR2 are SGHRS and YFSETQ. V lost 3 bases, J lost 3 bases, and 4 bases stayed unmatched. The CDR3 loop spans 15 amino acids. DNA for the CDR3: TGCGCCAGCAGCTCCGGGACAGGGCCCAATCAGCCCCAGCATTTT. It is translated as CASSSGTGPNQPQHF.

The genes are TRBV10-3 and TRBJ2-7; D gene unclear. CDR3 length equals 12 residues. The germline gives CDR1 ENHRY, CDR2 SYGVKD. V lost 3 bases to trimming and J lost 6 bases, with 9 bases between them. For the CDR3, the DNA is TGTGCCATCAGTGACCCTCCGGCCGAGCAGTACTTC. Translated: CAISDPPAEQYF.

The chain employs TRBV29-1 and TRBJ2-4; 7 bases fit TRBD1. Trimming at V came to 7 bases and at J to 2 bases, leaving 5 bases not matched to a gene. Germline V gene sequence: CDR1 SQVTM, CDR2 ANQGSEA. The CDR3 spans 13 residues. In nucleotides, the CDR3 is TGCAGCGCAGTACAGGGGACCAAAAACATTCAGTACTTC. As protein: CSAVQGTKNIQYF.

A word on this clone: Other nucleotide sequences from this sample produce the same CDR3. The rearrangement uses TRBV19 and TRBJ2-7, with 9 positions matching TRBD2. V lost 5 bases to trimming and J lost 3 bases; unmatched junction nucleotides: 5. The CDR3 has 14 residues. Germline V gene lookup returns CDR1 LNHDA and CDR2 SQIVND (reference sequence). The CDR3 region is CASSPGLAGYEQYF. CDR3 DNA: TGTGCCAGTAGTCCGGGACTAGCAGGCTACGAGCAGTACTTC.

The chain employs TRBV27 and TRBJ2-5; TRBD1 is a possible D gene (6 bases). The length of the CDR3 is 14 residues. V was clipped by 3 bases and J by 1 base, with 9 bases between them. From germline, CDR1 is MNHEY and CDR2 SMNVEV (reference sequence). CDR3 nucleotides: TGTGCCAGCAGTTTCAGGGGCGCCCAAGAGACCCAGTACTTC. This translates into CASSFRGAQETQYF.

The CDR3 bases are TGTGCCAGCAGCAGTAGTGGGGACAGGGATGAAAAACTGTTTTTT. Its protein is CASSSSGDRDEKLFF. This chain links TRBV7-9 with TRBJ1-4, with 9 bases lining up with TRBD1. Germline V gene lookup returns CDR1 SEHNR and CDR2 FQNEAQ (reference sequence). After removal of 5 bases from V and 6 bases from J, the junction contained 7 bases not matched to a gene. The CDR3 totals 15 residues.

This chain joins TRBV4-2 and TRBJ2-4; the match to TRBD2 covers 9 bases. The CDR3 has 21 amino acids. The J segment lost 5 bases and the V segment lost 0 bases, leaving 20 bases of the junction unmatched. Germline V lookup: CDR1 LGHNA, CDR2 YNFKEQ. CDR3 bases: TGTGCCAGCAGCCAAGAAACCGGTCTATTTACGGGACTAGCAATCCAAAACATTCAGTACTTC. Translated, it gives CASSQETGLFTGLAIQNIQYF.

This clone was counted a single time. This chain links TRBV7-6 with TRBJ1-2; D not resolved. Trimming took off 1 base at V and 1 base at J, with 16 bases between the two ends. The V gene's germline CDR1 is SGHVS and CDR2 FNYEAQ. The CDR3 loop spans 17 amino acids. In DNA, the CDR3 is TGTGCCAGCAGCTTAGGATTTTCGGGTGGGGATAACTATGGCTACACCTTC. The encoded protein is CASSLGFSGGDNYGYTF.

On this clone: This same CDR3 is encoded by further DNA sequences in the sample. The chain has TRBV28 and TRBJ2-3, with 9 bases lining up with TRBD2. V was clipped by 2 bases and J by 4 bases; unmatched bases: 4. CDR3 length equals 15 residues. The germline gives CDR1 MDHEN, CDR2 SYDVKM. CDR3 in amino acids: CASSLGAGGSDTQYF. CDR3 nucleotides: TGTGCCAGCAGTTTAGGGGCGGGAGGGTCAGATACGCAGTATTTT.